Presented here are 15 T cell receptor beta chains from one specimen sequenced in a study of blood T cell repertoires in COVID-19. Sequencing was performed with immunoSEQ multiplex PCR; in TCRdb, only in-frame clones are kept and a portion is missing. The sample lists 490,000 or so clones, roughly 90% occurring once. Sequenced sample: PBMCs or T cells enriched from blood (not recorded which). Receptors were obtained from a woman aged 35 to 49 who had recovered from COVID-19.

The genes are TRBV7-9 and TRBJ2-3; TRBD1 is a possible D gene (6 bases). The CDR3 contains 16 residues. In germline, CDR1 is SEHNR, CDR2 FQNEAQ (reference sequence). The ends were cut back, 4 bases at V and 4 bases at J, with 18 bases in the middle. CDR3 DNA sequence: TGTGCCAGCAGCTCAACTCCCGGGACACCGTCAGATACGCAGTATTTT. As protein: CASSSTPGTPSDTQYF.

This clone was picked up one time. The chain carries TRBV19 and TRBJ1-1; D not resolved. V was clipped by 3 bases and J by 4 bases, with 9 bases between them. Germline loops: CDR1 LNHDA, CDR2 SQIVND (reference sequence). This CDR3 contains 13 residues. The CDR3 sequence is CASSILGVTEAFF. The CDR3 bases are TGTGCCAGTAGTATTCTCGGGGTCACTGAAGCTTTCTTT.

The chain carries TRBV4-1 and TRBJ1-6, with D unresolved. V lost 0 bases to trimming and J lost 7 bases, with 19 bases between them. The CDR3 runs to 18 residues. Germline V gives CDR1 MGHRA, CDR2 YSYEKL. CDR3 in amino acids: CASSQDSPEQRVNSPLHF. The CDR3 DNA reads TGCGCCAGCAGCCAAGATTCACCGGAACAGAGGGTAAATTCACCCCTCCACTTT.

This clone has a handful of counts. The DNA for the CDR3 is TGTGCCAGCAGCTCCCGGGCCAGACTAGCGGACTCCTACAATGAGCAGTTCTTC. Translating gives CASSSRARLADSYNEQFF. V gene TRBV7-9 combines with J gene TRBJ2-1; 9 nucleotides agree with TRBD2. The CDR3 loop spans 18 amino acids. V lost 4 bases to trimming and J lost 0 bases; unmatched junction nucleotides: 10. Germline V CDR1 and CDR2: SEHNR, FQNEAQ (reference sequence).

This chain joins TRBV18 and TRBJ2-2, with 7 bases that match TRBD1. CDR1 and CDR2 (germline): KGHSH, LQKENI. Unmatched junction bases numbered 11, after V lost 3 bases and J lost 1 base. This CDR3 has 18 amino acids. The CDR3 nucleotides are TGTGCCAGCTCACCTACCCTGGGACAGAACGAGAACACCGGGGAGCTGTTTTTT. The encoded protein is CASSPTLGQNENTGELFF.

In this sample, this clone turned up a few times. The V gene is TRBV30, the J gene TRBJ1-2; D not certain. Germline V gene sequence: CDR1 GTSNPN, CDR2 SVGIG (reference sequence). The length of the CDR3 is 11 residues. Between the trimmed V and J ends, which lost 3 bases and 4 bases, there was a span of 6 bases. CDR3 bases: TGTGCCTGGAGGGCCTTCTATGGCTACACCTTC. This sequence encodes CAWRAFYGYTF.

The chain combines TRBV2 with TRBJ2-7; TRBD1 might be the D (5 bases). From germline, CDR1 is SNHLY and CDR2 FYNNEI. The CDR3 has 13 amino acids. Between the trimmed V and J ends, which lost 2 bases and 7 bases, there was a span of 12 bases. CDR3 in DNA: TGTGCCAGCAGTGAAAGCAGGGCCGGGGAGCAGTACTTC. It codes for CASSESRAGEQYF.

The chain links TRBV6-5 to TRBJ2-7, with D uncertain. This CDR3 comprises 15 residues. V dropped 8 bases and J dropped 2 bases, with 19 bases sitting between them. Germline V gene lookup returns CDR1 MNHEY and CDR2 SVGAGI. The CDR3 loop reads CASLQILTLTYEQYF. In DNA, the CDR3 is TGTGCCAGCCTCCAAATACTGACACTTACCTACGAGCAGTACTTC.

This clone appeared a single time. This chain joins TRBV5-1 and TRBJ2-7, with TRBD1 as a possible D gene (6 bases). Trimming removed 0 bases from V and 4 bases from J, with 11 bases in between. CDR3 length: 14 residues. Germline assignment: CDR1 SGHRS and CDR2 YFSETQ. The CDR3 sequence is CASSLVGQSYEQYF. In DNA form, the CDR3 reads TGCGCCAGCAGCTTGGTGGGACAATCTTACGAGCAGTACTTC.

The chain uses TRBV18 and TRBJ2-3, with 11 bases identical to TRBD2. The CDR3 contains 16 residues. V shed 6 bases and J 4 bases; nucleotides not matched to a gene: 9. Germline CDR1 and CDR2: KGHSH and LQKENI. The CDR3: CASSLSQGLAADTQYF. Written as DNA, the CDR3 is TGTGCCAGCTCGCTAAGCCAGGGACTAGCGGCAGATACGCAGTATTTT.

The chain carries TRBV7-9 and TRBJ2-7; 7 bases are shared with TRBD2. The germline gives CDR1 SEHNR, CDR2 FQNEAQ (reference sequence). There are 11 residues in the CDR3. The ends lost 4 bases at V and 9 bases at J; junction bases unmatched: 3. CDR3 region: CASSSSGVQYF. The CDR3 DNA sequence: TGTGCCAGCAGCTCAAGCGGGGTGCAGTACTTC.

The chain employs TRBV4-3 and TRBJ1-2; no clear D. Looked up from germline, CDR1 is LGHNA and CDR2 is YSLEER. The V end lost 0 bases, the J end lost 1 base, and 15 bases lay between the germline ends. The CDR3 totals 17 residues. CDR3 nucleotides: TGCGCCAGCAGCCAAGATAGGGTAACGGGGTTTAACTATGGCTACACCTTC. This translates into CASSQDRVTGFNYGYTF.

The CDR3 spells CASSIPNQGQGAIKRSTEAFF. The CDR3, as DNA: TGTGCCAGTAGTATACCCAATCAAGGCCAGGGGGCTATCAAAAGGAGTACTGAAGCTTTCTTT. This chain connects TRBV19 to TRBJ1-1; 8 bases match TRBD1. CDR1 LNHDA and CDR2 SQIVND come from the germline V gene (reference sequence). CDR3 length: 21 residues. After removal of 2 bases from V and 5 bases from J, the junction contained 25 bases not matched to a gene.

The sample holds one count of this clone. The J gene is TRBJ1-1, the V gene TRBV12-3 or TRBV12-4; D call uncertain. The V end lost 1 base, the J end lost 3 bases, and 6 bases lay between the germline ends. The CDR3 consists of 13 residues. This CDR3 is CASSLVGDTEAFF. The CDR3 nucleotides are TGTGCCAGCAGTTTAGTGGGAGACACTGAAGCTTTCTTT.

This sequence joins TRBV6-5 and TRBJ1-1; no firm D call. V lost 5 bases to trimming and J lost 1 base, with 8 bases between them. Germline CDR1 and CDR2: MNHEY and SVGAGI. The CDR3 spans 13 residues. The chain's CDR3 is CASSTQENTEAFF. DNA for the CDR3: TGTGCCAGCAGTACCCAGGAGAACACTGAAGCTTTCTTT.